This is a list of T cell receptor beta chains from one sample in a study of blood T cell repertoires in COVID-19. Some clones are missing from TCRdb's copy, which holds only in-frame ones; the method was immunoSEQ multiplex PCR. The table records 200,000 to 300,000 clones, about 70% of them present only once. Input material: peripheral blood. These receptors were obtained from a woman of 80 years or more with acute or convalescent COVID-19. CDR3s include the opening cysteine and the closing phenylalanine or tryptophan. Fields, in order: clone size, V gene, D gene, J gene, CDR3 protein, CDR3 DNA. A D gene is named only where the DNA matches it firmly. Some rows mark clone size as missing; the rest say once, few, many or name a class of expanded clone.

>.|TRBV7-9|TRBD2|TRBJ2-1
CASSLGAGAAGVKQFF
TGTGCCAGCAGCTTAGGAGCGGGAGCGGCGGGGGTAAAGCAGTTCTTC
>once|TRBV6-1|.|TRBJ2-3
CASSEFQGKADTQYF
TGTGCCAGCAGTGAATTTCAGGGGAAGGCAGATACGCAGTATTTT
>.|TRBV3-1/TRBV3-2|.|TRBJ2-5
CASSQDPGGVQTQYF
TGTGCCAGCAGCCAAGATCCCGGGGGAGTCCAGACCCAGTACTTC
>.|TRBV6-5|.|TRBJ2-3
CASSYGRAPSTDTQYF
TGTGCCAGCAGTTACGGCAGGGCCCCTAGCACAGATACGCAGTATTTT
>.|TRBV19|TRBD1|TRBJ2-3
CASTQGQGTDTQYF
TGTGCCAGTACCCAGGGACAGGGAACAGATACGCAGTATTTT
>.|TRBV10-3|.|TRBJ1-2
CAISESEAIYGYTF
TGTGCCATCAGTGAGTCTGAGGCAATCTATGGCTACACCTTC
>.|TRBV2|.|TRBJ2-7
CASSVDSASYEQYF
TGTGCCAGCAGTGTAGACAGCGCTTCCTACGAGCAGTACTTC
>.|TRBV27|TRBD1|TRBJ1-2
CASSLGTDANYGYTF
TGTGCCAGCAGTTTAGGGACAGACGCGAACTATGGCTACACCTTC
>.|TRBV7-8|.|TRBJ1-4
CASSTAWAGILFF
TGTGCCAGCAGCACCGCCTGGGCCGGCATCCTGTTTTTT
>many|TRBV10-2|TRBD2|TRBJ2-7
CASSELAGGEQYF
TGCGCCAGCAGTGAACTAGCGGGAGGCGAGCAGTACTTC
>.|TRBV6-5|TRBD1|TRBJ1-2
CASSYSTGANYGYTF
TGTGCCAGCAGTTACAGCACAGGGGCAAACTATGGCTACACCTTC
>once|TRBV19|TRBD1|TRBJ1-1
CAASAIPQGRPEAFF
TGTGCCGCTTCGGCTATACCACAGGGGAGGCCTGAAGCTTTCTTT
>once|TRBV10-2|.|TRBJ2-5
CASSDVVSRVQETQYF
TGCGCCAGCAGTGATGTAGTAAGCAGGGTCCAAGAGACCCAGTACTTC
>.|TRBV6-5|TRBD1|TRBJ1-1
CASSYLQGSTEAFF
TGTGCCAGCAGTTACCTACAGGGGAGCACTGAAGCTTTCTTT
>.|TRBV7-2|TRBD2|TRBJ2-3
CASSLGASGYPSTDTQYF
TGTGCCAGCAGCTTAGGCGCTAGCGGGTACCCTAGCACAGATACGCAGTATTTT
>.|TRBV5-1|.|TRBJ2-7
CASSLAGQRASSYEQYF
TGCGCCAGCAGCTTGGCGGGCCAGCGGGCCTCCTCCTACGAGCAGTACTTC
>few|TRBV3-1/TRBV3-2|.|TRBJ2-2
CASRRRAADTGELFF
TGTGCCAGCAGACGGAGGGCCGCCGACACCGGGGAGCTGTTTTTT
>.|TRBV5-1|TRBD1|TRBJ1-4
CASSFGQEGVGEKLFF
TGCGCCAGCAGCTTCGGACAGGAAGGAGTCGGCGAAAAACTGTTTTTT
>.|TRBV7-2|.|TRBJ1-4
CASSSKGLANEKLFF
TGTGCCAGCAGCTCGAAGGGGTTGGCTAATGAAAAACTGTTTTTT
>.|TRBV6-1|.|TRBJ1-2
CASSELAPSPNGYTF
TGTGCCAGCAGTGAACTGGCCCCCTCACCCAATGGCTACACCTTC
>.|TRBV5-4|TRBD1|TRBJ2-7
CASSSGGAEFYEQYF
TGTGCCAGCAGCTCAGGGGGCGCAGAGTTCTACGAGCAGTACTTC
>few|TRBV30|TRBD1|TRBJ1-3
CAWTLTGAISGNTIYF
TGTGCCTGGACCCTAACAGGGGCGATCTCTGGAAACACCATATATTTT
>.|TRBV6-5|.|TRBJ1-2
CASSYLGGGYTF
TGTGCCAGCAGTTACTTGGGGGGTGGCTACACCTTC
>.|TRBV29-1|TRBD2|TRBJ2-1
CSAAEREDNEQFF
TGCAGCGCGGCGGAGCGGGAAGACAATGAGCAGTTCTTC
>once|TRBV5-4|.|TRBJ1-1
CASSLAGDSLNTEAFF
TGTGCCAGCAGCTTGGCGGGTGACAGCTTGAACACTGAAGCTTTCTTT
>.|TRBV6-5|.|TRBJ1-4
CASSNRATNEKLFF
TGTGCCAGCAGTAACAGGGCAACTAATGAAAAACTGTTTTTT
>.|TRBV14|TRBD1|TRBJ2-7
CASSPYRDSYEQYF
TGTGCCAGCAGCCCGTATCGGGACAGCTACGAGCAGTACTTC
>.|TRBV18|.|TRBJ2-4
CASSQTTGLAKNIQYF
TGTGCCAGCTCACAGACTACAGGGTTAGCCAAAAACATTCAGTACTTC
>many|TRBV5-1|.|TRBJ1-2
CASSLLGQDYGYTF
TGCGCCAGCAGCTTGTTAGGACAAGACTATGGCTACACCTTC
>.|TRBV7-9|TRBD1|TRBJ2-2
CASSSALARDRGLFGELFF
TGTGCCAGCAGCTCCGCACTTGCCCGGGACAGGGGGCTTTTCGGGGAGCTGTTTTTT
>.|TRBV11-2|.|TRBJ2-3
CASSSYRSTDTQYF
TGTGCCAGCAGCTCCTACAGGAGCACAGATACGCAGTATTTT
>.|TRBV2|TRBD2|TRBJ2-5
CASSQSGRAGETQYF
TGTGCCAGCAGTCAGAGCGGGAGGGCCGGAGAGACCCAGTACTTC
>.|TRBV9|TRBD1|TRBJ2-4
CASSAQASRGLNIQYF
TGTGCCAGCAGCGCCCAGGCTTCCAGGGGGCTCAACATTCAGTACTTC
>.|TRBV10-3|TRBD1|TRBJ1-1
CAISLGQGLEAFF
TGTGCCATCAGTCTCGGACAGGGCCTTGAAGCTTTCTTT
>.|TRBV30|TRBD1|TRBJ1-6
CAWKAGTESPLHF
TGTGCCTGGAAGGCAGGGACAGAATCACCCCTCCACTTT
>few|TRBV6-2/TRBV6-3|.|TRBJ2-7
CASSLTVTHEQYF
TGTGCCAGCAGCCTTACAGTGACCCACGAGCAGTATTTC
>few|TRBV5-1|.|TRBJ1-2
CASTQGSNYGYTF
TGCGCCAGCACCCAAGGGAGCAACTATGGCTACACCTTC
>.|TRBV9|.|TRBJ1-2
CASSGDRIGLGREGYTF
TGTGCCAGCAGCGGAGACAGGATAGGATTGGGTCGAGAGGGCTACACCTTC
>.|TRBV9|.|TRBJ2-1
CASSVAQATTYNEQFF
TGTGCCAGCAGCGTAGCTCAGGCAACCACCTACAATGAGCAGTTCTTC
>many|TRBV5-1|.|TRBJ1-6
CASSPFQGNNSPLHF
TGCGCCAGCAGCCCGTTTCAGGGGAACAATTCACCCCTCCACTTT
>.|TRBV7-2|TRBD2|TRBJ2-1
CASSLATSGYNEQFF
TGTGCCAGCAGCTTAGCGACTAGCGGTTACAATGAGCAGTTCTTC
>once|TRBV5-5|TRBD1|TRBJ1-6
CASTTGTEDSPLHF
TGTGCCAGCACCACCGGGACAGAGGATTCACCCCTCCACTTT
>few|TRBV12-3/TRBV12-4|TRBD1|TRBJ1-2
CASSRYRGDGYTF
TGTGCCAGCAGTCGGTACAGGGGCGATGGCTACACCTTC
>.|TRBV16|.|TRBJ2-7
CASSRGRSYEQYF
TGTGCCAGCAGCCGGGGCAGATCCTACGAGCAGTACTTC
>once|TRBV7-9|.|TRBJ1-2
CASSLLGGPGYGYTF
TGTGCCAGCAGCTTATTGGGGGGGCCAGGCTATGGCTACACCTTC